Following are 14 T cell receptor beta chains from one sample sequenced in a study of beta chain features in type 1 diabetes. Findings of the study overall: Type 1 diabetes patients had TCRB CDR3s that were shorter (moderately but significantly so) in all four CD4+ subsets.

Their recognized antigens are unknown. Of the isolated RNA, all was reverse transcribed, and so the sequenced material was expressed TCRB transcripts. Repertoires were generated with immunoSEQ multiplex PCR, while TCRdb's copy carries only in-frame clones and drops some. Of about 370,000 clones listed, around 10% are singletons. The sample comprised central memory CD4+ T cells from blood. These receptors came from a man aged 25-45 years with type 1 diabetes.

The rearrangement joins TRBV11-2 to TRBJ2-7, with D possibly TRBD2 on 5 matching bases. The CDR3 is 14 residues long. The V end was cut by 2 bases, the J end by 5 bases, with 13 bases between. The germline gives CDR1 SGHAT, CDR2 FQNNGV. The CDR3 reads CASSLIRGPHEQYF. CDR3 nucleotide sequence: TGTGCCAGCAGCTTAATCCGAGGGCCGCACGAGCAGTACTTC.

This clone was seen more than once but under ten times. The chain combines TRBV6-1 with TRBJ2-7; D might be TRBD2 (6 bases). Germline loops: CDR1 MNHNS, CDR2 SASEGT. With 7 bases removed from V and 3 bases from J, the gap between germline ends came to 13 bases. The CDR3 is 13 amino acids. CDR3 DNA: TGTGCCAGCACCTCGGCTAGCGACTACGAGCAGTACTTC. Protein sequence: CASTSASDYEQYF.

This chain joins TRBV6-5 and TRBJ1-5, with D unresolved. Germline CDR1 and CDR2: MNHEY and SVGAGI. The V gene lost 4 bases and the J gene lost 6 bases, with 10 bases spanning the gap. This CDR3 region has 13 residues. For the CDR3, the DNA is TGTGCCAGCAGTTCCCGCGACCGTCAGCCCCAGCATTTT. As protein: CASSSRDRQPQHF.

The V call is TRBV5-5, the J call TRBJ2-7, with 12 bases that match TRBD2. This CDR3 comprises 14 residues. The V gene end was trimmed by 5 bases and the J gene end by 4 bases; junction bases not matched to a gene: 4. The germline V gene encodes CDR1 SGHKS and CDR2 YYEKEE (reference sequence). The CDR3 sequence is CASRVTSGSYEQYF. The CDR3 DNA reads as TGTGCCAGCAGGGTGACTAGCGGGAGTTACGAGCAGTACTTC.

This chain connects TRBV2 to TRBJ1-2; unclear D gene. The CDR3 has 12 amino acids. Between the trimmed V and J ends, which lost 4 bases and 8 bases, there was a span of 11 bases. Germline CDR1 and CDR2: SNHLY and FYNNEI. In DNA form, the CDR3 reads TGTGCCAGCAGTGTGTGGCAGAGAGGCTACACCTTC. Protein: CASSVWQRGYTF.

This clone showed up many times. This chain uses TRBV6-6 with TRBJ2-1; D is unresolved. The CDR3 contains 13 residues. Germline V gene data show CDR1 as MNHNY and CDR2 as SVGAGI (reference sequence). The germline V and J ends were trimmed by 5 bases and 4 bases, with 9 bases remaining between them. DNA of the CDR3: TGTGCCAGCAGTCGCGGCTTGTACAATGAGCAGTTCTTC. Protein: CASSRGLYNEQFF.

This clone was seen repeatedly, ten times or more. This rearrangement joins TRBV2 to TRBJ2-1, with 9 bases that match TRBD1. With 5 bases clipped from V and 0 bases from J, the junction kept 2 bases outside the gene matches. The CDR3 consists of 15 residues. The germline gives CDR1 SNHLY, CDR2 FYNNEI. The CDR3 region is CASSQTGGSYNEQFF. The CDR3 bases are TGTGCCAGCAGTCAGACAGGGGGCTCCTACAATGAGCAGTTCTTC.

This clone was counted only a few times. The chain is built from TRBV6-1 and TRBJ1-4; D is undetermined. The germline V gene has CDR1 MNHNS and CDR2 SASEGT. This CDR3 is 14 amino acids long. V dropped 2 bases and J dropped 5 bases, with 9 bases sitting between them. The CDR3 bases are TGTGCCAGCAGTGAACTTCAGAAGAATGAAAAACTGTTTTTT. Protein product: CASSELQKNEKLFF.

This clone was seen a few times. The rearrangement links TRBV29-1 to TRBJ2-7; TRBD2 aligns across 7 bases. CDR1 and CDR2 from the germline V gene are SQVTM and ANQGSEA. This CDR3 is built from 14 residues. Here the CDR3 DNA reads TGCAGTGGGGCGGCGTGGGAGGGCAGGTACGAGCAGTACTTC. Translation: CSGAAWEGRYEQYF.

This sequence joins TRBV29-1 and TRBJ2-7; D perhaps matches TRBD2 (5 bases). The V end lost 7 bases, the J end lost 2 bases, and 27 bases lay between the germline ends. Germline assignment: CDR1 SQVTM and CDR2 ANQGSEA. The length of the CDR3 is 17 residues. CDR3: CSENREREGNLPYEQYF. CDR3 in DNA: TGCAGCGAAAACCGAGAGAGAGAGGGAAACCTTCCCTACGAGCAGTACTTC.

This clone was observed many times. The chain links TRBV19 to TRBJ1-1; D not resolved. Trimming cost V 5 bases and J 3 bases, with 4 bases left between them. The CDR3 length is 11 residues. Germline CDR1 and CDR2: LNHDA and SQIVND (reference sequence). The CDR3 DNA is TGTGCCAGTAGTGCCTACACTGAAGCTTTCTTT. It encodes CASSAYTEAFF.

This clone was found a few times. This rearrangement joins TRBV20-1 to TRBJ1-4; D unclear. Per germline, CDR1 DFQATT and CDR2 SNEGSKA (reference sequence). Trimming took 2 bases from V and 3 from J, leaving 1 base between them. This CDR3 spans 11 amino acids. The CDR3 nucleotides read TGCAGTGCTAGACCTAATGAAAAACTGTTTTTT. As protein: CSARPNEKLFF.

J is TRBJ2-7 and V is TRBV29-1; possible D gene TRBD1, 5 bases. V lost 6 bases and J lost 3, with 12 bases in between. This CDR3 has 12 residues. CDR1 and CDR2 (germline): SQVTM, ANQGSEA. This chain's CDR3 is CSVRPQGYEQYF. Written as DNA, the CDR3 is TGCAGCGTGAGACCCCAGGGCTACGAGCAGTACTTC.

Many counts were recorded for this clone. The rearrangement uses TRBV4-1 and TRBJ1-5, with 8 bases lining up with TRBD1. Germline V gene lookup returns CDR1 MGHRA and CDR2 YSYEKL. The CDR3 covers 15 residues. V shed 3 bases and J 7 bases; nucleotides not matched to a gene: 8. CDR3 in amino acids: CASSQVGTGGQPQHF. The CDR3 DNA follows: TGCGCCAGCAGCCAGGTTGGGACAGGAGGGCAGCCCCAGCATTTT.